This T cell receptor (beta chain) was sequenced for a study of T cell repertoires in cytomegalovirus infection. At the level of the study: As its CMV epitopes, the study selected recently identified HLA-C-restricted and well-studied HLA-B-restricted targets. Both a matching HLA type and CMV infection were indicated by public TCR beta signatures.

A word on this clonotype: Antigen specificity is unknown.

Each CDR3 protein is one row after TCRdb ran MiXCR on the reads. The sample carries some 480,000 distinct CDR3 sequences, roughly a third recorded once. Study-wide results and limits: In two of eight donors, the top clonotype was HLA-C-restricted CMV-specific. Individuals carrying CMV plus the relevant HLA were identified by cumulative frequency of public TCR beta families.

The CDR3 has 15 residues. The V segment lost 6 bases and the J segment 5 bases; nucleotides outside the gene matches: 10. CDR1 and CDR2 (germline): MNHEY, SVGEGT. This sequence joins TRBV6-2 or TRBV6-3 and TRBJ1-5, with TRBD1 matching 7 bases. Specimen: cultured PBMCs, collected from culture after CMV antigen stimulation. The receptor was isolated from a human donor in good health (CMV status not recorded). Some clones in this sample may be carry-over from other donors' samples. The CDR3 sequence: CASSSDRVRDQPQHF. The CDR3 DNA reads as TGTGCCAGCAGCTCCGACAGGGTCAGGGATCAGCCCCAGCATTTT.